A selection of T cell receptor beta chains follows, all from one sample in a study of shared clonotypes between healthy human individuals. TCRdb's copy holds only in-frame clones and misses some; the assay was immunoSEQ multiplex PCR. The data hold some 2.1 million clones, with 85% to 95% observed a single time. The sequencing input was naive CD8+ T cells from PBMCs. These receptors all stem from a man younger than 30 in good health. Some clones in this sample may be carry-over from other donors' samples. Both conserved end residues are part of each CDR3. Rows may omit the clone size; those that give it use once, few, many or a size class.

j_call,cdr3_length,v_call,clone_size,cdr3_aa
TRBJ1-2,14,TRBV27,NA,CASGFVSLPGGYTF
TRBJ2-7,13,TRBV13,NA,CASSLRQFYEQYF
TRBJ2-4,17,TRBV10-3,NA,CAISEIGAGGAKNIQYF
TRBJ2-3,17,TRBV27,NA,CASSSRLGLAGADTQYF
TRBJ1-1,13,TRBV6-5,NA,CASSDPWGTEAFF
TRBJ1-3,15,TRBV6-1,NA,CASSEGQSSGNTIYF
TRBJ2-5,14,TRBV7-6,NA,CASSPSAPQETQYF
TRBJ1-2,15,TRBV11-2,NA,CASSWGTGGNYGYTF
TRBJ1-1,15,TRBV11-1,NA,CASSLWTVGDTEAFF
TRBJ2-1,14,TRBV7-2,NA,CASSRPGTPNEQFF
TRBJ2-7,16,TRBV7-2,once,CASSPRGVATYYEQYF
TRBJ1-1,16,TRBV4-1,NA,CASSQELTGMNTEAFF
TRBJ2-7,12,TRBV7-3,NA,CASRGPSPEQYF
TRBJ2-7,18,TRBV5-1,NA,CASSGSLIQGAVGYEQYF
TRBJ2-7,14,TRBV27,NA,CASTQRDVSGPGYF
TRBJ2-1,17,TRBV29-1,once,CSVEDPGTGGPYNEQFF
TRBJ2-7,15,TRBV13,NA,CASSPRTSGSTEQYF
TRBJ1-5,14,TRBV6-1,NA,CATGTPWGNQPQHF
TRBJ2-7,14,TRBV6-1,many,CASSARGQAYEQYF
TRBJ2-1,14,TRBV7-9,NA,CASSLVDGVNEQFF
TRBJ1-6,14,TRBV5-6,NA,CASSFGTSNSPLHF
TRBJ1-2,13,TRBV6-6,NA,CASRGTGTYGYTF
TRBJ2-7,14,TRBV19,NA,CASSIGPGNYEQYF
TRBJ1-3,14,TRBV10-2,NA,CASTQNPSGNTIYF
TRBJ2-3,16,TRBV10-2,once,CASSESKQRYTDTQYF
TRBJ1-2,14,TRBV10-3,NA,CAISGGAASYGYTF
TRBJ2-6,16,TRBV27,NA,CASRPLELSGANVLTF
TRBJ2-1,18,TRBV7-6,NA,CASSPLFLRVSSYNEQFF
TRBJ2-1,12,TRBV27,NA,CASSSLYNEQFF
TRBJ2-7,13,TRBV11-3,NA,CASSPNSRHEQYF
TRBJ2-7,17,TRBV30,NA,CAWSVLVWDKLPRGQYF